Each of the 24 T cell receptor beta chains below was sequenced from the same sample in a study of blood T cell repertoires in COVID-19 (dated by TCRdb to the early 2020s). To prepare the library, the immunoSEQ multiplex PCR assay was applied. As stored in TCRdb, this immuneACCESS dataset retains in-frame rearrangements with V and J assigned. A fraction of the clones does not appear; measured against another copy, unresolved V genes explain less than half of the discrepancy, and the remainder lacks a known reason. Present in this sample are 100,000 to 150,000 clones, 86% of which were seen just once. The ten top clones hold roughly 4.9% of the sample. Specimen: peripheral blood. Receptor source: a human donor in a cohort sampled during active COVID-19.

This sequence joins TRBV13 and TRBJ2-1; 9 bases align to TRBD2. After removal of 4 bases from V and 7 bases from J, the junction contained 2 bases not matched to a gene. The CDR3 length is 13 residues. Germline-derived CDR1 and CDR2 are PRHDT and FYEKMQ (reference sequence). The CDR3 spells CASSSGLANEQFF. The CDR3 DNA sequence: TGTGCCAGCAGCTCCGGACTAGCGAATGAGCAGTTCTTC.

This clone was recorded once. The rearrangement links TRBV7-9 to TRBJ2-7, with 7 positions matching TRBD1. The CDR3 has 18 amino acids. Germline CDR1 and CDR2: SEHNR and FQNEAQ (reference sequence). The J segment lost 0 bases and the V segment lost 6 bases, leaving 17 bases of the junction unmatched. The CDR3 is CASRGDSLLAGDSYEQYF. CDR3 sequence (DNA): TGTGCCAGCAGGGGGGACAGCCTACTCGCGGGTGACTCCTACGAGCAGTACTTC.

The genes are TRBV25-1 and TRBJ1-5; possibly TRBD1 for D (6 bases). With 3 bases removed from V and 4 bases from J, the gap between germline ends came to 19 bases. The CDR3 consists of 17 residues. Per germline, CDR1 MGHDK and CDR2 SYGVNS. The CDR3, as DNA: TGTGCCAGCAGTGATTCAGGCACCGGACAGCAAAATCAGCCCCAGCATTTT. Its translation: CASSDSGTGQQNQPQHF.

The rearrangement uses TRBV2 and TRBJ2-1; TRBD2 matches 7 bases. The CDR3 contains 13 residues. Germline trimming cut 6 bases from V and 6 bases from J; bases unmatched to any gene: 5. From germline, CDR1 is SNHLY and CDR2 FYNNEI. CDR3 DNA: TGTGCCAGCAGGCGGGAGTACAGCAATGAGCAGTTCTTC. It translates to CASRREYSNEQFF.

J is TRBJ2-1 and V is TRBV1; the table's D call of TRBD2 was not tested on the DNA. TRBV1 is a listed pseudogene. The CDR3 consists of 18 residues. This CDR3 reads CTSSLLSTGLASYNEQFF. Written as DNA, the CDR3 is TGCACCAGCAGCCTCCTAAGTACGGGACTAGCTTCCTACAATGAGCAGTTCTTC.

The CDR3 is CASSPLGGSRNNEQFF. The CDR3 DNA is TGTGCCAGCTCACCACTAGGCGGGAGTCGCAACAATGAGCAGTTCTTC. The chain carries TRBV18 and TRBJ2-1; the match to TRBD2 covers 7 bases. Germline trimming cut 1 base from V and 5 bases from J; bases unmatched to any gene: 8. This CDR3 is 16 amino acids long. Germline V gene lookup returns CDR1 KGHSH and CDR2 LQKENI.

The chain combines TRBV28 with TRBJ2-1; no definite D call. This CDR3 comprises 14 residues. Deletions cut 6 bases from V and 4 bases from J, with 13 bases between. Germline V gene sequence: CDR1 MDHEN, CDR2 SYDVKM. Here the CDR3 reads CASSTHHLYNEQFF. The CDR3 nucleotides read TGTGCCAGCAGCACCCATCATCTATACAATGAGCAGTTCTTC.

The rearrangement links TRBV9 to TRBJ2-7; 8 bases align to TRBD1. V dropped 7 bases and J dropped 5; count of bases not matched to a gene: 17. This CDR3 contains 16 residues. The germline V gene encodes CDR1 SGDLS and CDR2 YYNGEE. CDR3 region: CASARLDQGAGHEQYF. The CDR3 region has the DNA TGTGCCAGCGCGCGTCTTGACCAGGGGGCGGGCCACGAGCAGTACTTC.

This clone was found a few times. The chain is built from TRBV6-5 and TRBJ1-3; 7 bases map to TRBD1. The CDR3 has 12 amino acids. The V segment lost 8 bases and the J segment 5 bases; nucleotides outside the gene matches: 3. In germline, CDR1 is MNHEY, CDR2 SVGAGI. CDR3 coding DNA: TGTGCCAGCCCGGACAGGCGAAACACCATATATTTT. Its protein is CASPDRRNTIYF.

This clone counts as large. The rearrangement joins TRBV7-9 to TRBJ1-5; unclear D gene. V was trimmed by 5 bases and J by 2 bases, leaving 10 bases between them. The CDR3 sequence is 14 residues long. Germline CDR1 reads SEHNR; CDR2 reads FQNEAQ (reference sequence). DNA for the CDR3: TGTGCCAGCAGCCCCAATGCGGGCAATCAGCCCCAGCATTTT. Its translation: CASSPNAGNQPQHF.

This sequence joins TRBV19 and TRBJ1-2; the D gene is possibly TRBD1 (6 bases). Germline CDR1 reads LNHDA; CDR2 reads SQIVND (reference sequence). The V and J ends lost 5 bases and 6 bases respectively, with 25 bases between them. The CDR3 is 17 amino acids. The DNA of the CDR3 is TGTGCCAGTAGTCCCAACTCCCGGACAGTGGATGCCCATGGCTACACCTTC. It is translated as CASSPNSRTVDAHGYTF.

The chain combines TRBV7-3 with TRBJ2-5; tentative D call: TRBD1 (5 bases). V dropped 1 base and J dropped 2 bases, with 11 bases sitting between them. Looked up from germline, CDR1 is SGHTA and CDR2 is FQGTGA. CDR3 size: 15 residues. CDR3 region: CASSLNAGPQETQYF. CDR3 in DNA: TGTGCCAGCAGCTTAAACGCAGGGCCGCAAGAGACCCAGTACTTC.

This sequence joins TRBV9 and TRBJ2-3, with 12 nucleotides matching TRBD2. V dropped 0 bases and J dropped 6; count of bases not matched to a gene: 8. Per germline, CDR1 SGDLS and CDR2 YYNGEE. The CDR3 sequence is 17 residues long. CDR3 loop: CASSVVPGLAGSDTQYF. CDR3 DNA: TGTGCCAGCAGCGTAGTCCCCGGACTAGCGGGATCTGATACGCAGTATTTT.

The chain has TRBV11-2 and TRBJ2-7; 7 nucleotides line up with TRBD2. Unmatched junction bases numbered 4, after V lost 1 base and J lost 1 base. The CDR3 spans 15 residues. CDR1 is SGHAT and CDR2 is FQNNGV in the germline V gene. This CDR3 reads CASSLGASGSYEQYF. As DNA, the CDR3 is TGTGCCAGCAGCTTAGGGGCTAGCGGTTCCTACGAGCAGTACTTC.

The V gene is TRBV7-2, the J gene TRBJ2-2, with 9 bases lining up with TRBD2. Germline-derived CDR1 and CDR2 are SGHTA and FQGNSA. The junction had 3 bases not matched to a gene; V was cut back by 0 bases and J by 7 bases. The CDR3 length is 15 residues. Here the CDR3 DNA reads TGTGCCAGCAGCTTAGCGCTAGCGGGACTCGGGGAGCTGTTTTTT. It specifies CASSLALAGLGELFF. The whole variable domain, remainder taken from reference TRBV7-2 and TRBJ2-2, is GAGVSQSPSNKVTEKGKDVELRCDPISGHTALYWYRQSLGQGLEFLIYFQGNSAPDKSGLPSDRFSAERTGGSVSTLTIQRTQQEDSAVYLCASSLALAGLGELFFGEGSRLTVL.

The rearrangement links TRBV28 to TRBJ1-6, with D tentatively TRBD1 (6 bases). The CDR3 has 14 amino acids. CDR1 is MDHEN, CDR2 SYDVKM, per germline. V gave up 5 bases and J gave up 10 bases, with 15 bases separating them. In nucleotides, the CDR3 is TGTGCCAGCAGTCCACAGGGTTTTCTATCACCCCTCCACTTT. It is translated as CASSPQGFLSPLHF.

This chain connects TRBV7-9 to TRBJ1-2; TRBD1 matches 8 bases. The CDR3 is 14 residues long. Germline lookup yields CDR1 SEHNR and CDR2 FQNEAQ (reference sequence). The V gene end was trimmed by 5 bases and the J gene end by 6 bases; junction bases not matched to a gene: 8. The CDR3 loop reads CASSRLTGVNGYTF. The CDR3 DNA reads as TGTGCCAGCAGCCGATTGACAGGGGTTAATGGCTACACCTTC.

The chain combines TRBV7-2 with TRBJ1-5; 8 bases agree with TRBD1. Germline V CDR1 and CDR2: SGHTA, FQGNSA. The CDR3 extends over 15 amino acids. J was trimmed by 9 bases and V by 3 bases; bases with no gene match: 10. The CDR3 loop is CASSLQGASGMPQHF. The CDR3 DNA sequence: TGTGCCAGCAGCTTGCAGGGGGCATCGGGTATGCCCCAGCATTTT.

The chain links TRBV2 to TRBJ2-3; 10 positions match TRBD1. The junction had 8 bases not matched to a gene; V was cut back by 5 bases and J by 6 bases. Germline values: CDR1 SNHLY, CDR2 FYNNEI. The length of the CDR3 is 15 residues. CDR3 DNA sequence: TGTGCCAGCAGTTTGACAGGGGGCTTTTCCGATACGCAGTATTTT. Its translation: CASSLTGGFSDTQYF. The variable domain in full, completed from reference TRBV2 and TRBJ2-3, reads EPEVTQTPSHQVTQMGQEVILRCVPISNHLYFYWYRQILGQKVEFLVSFYNNEISEKSEIFDDQFSVERPDGSNFTLKIRSTKLEDSAMYFCASSLTGGFSDTQYFGPGTRLTVL.

This chain links TRBV18 with TRBJ2-2; D ambiguous. V lost 3 bases and J 10 bases, leaving 12 bases between the germline ends. Germline lookup yields CDR1 KGHSH and CDR2 LQKENI. This CDR3 is built from 13 residues. The CDR3 is CASSPTVSTELFF. The CDR3 DNA is TGTGCCAGCTCACCCACAGTCTCAACGGAGCTGTTTTTT. The full variable domain, in which reference TRBV18 and TRBJ2-2 provide the parts outside the CDR3, is NAGVMQNPRHLVRRRGQEARLRCSPMKGHSHVYWYRQLPEEGLKFMVYLQKENIIDESGMPKERFSAEFPKEGPSILRIQQVVRGDSAAYFCASSPTVSTELFFGEGSRLTVL.

The V gene is TRBV5-6, the J gene TRBJ2-7, with D unclear. Germline V CDR1 and CDR2: SGHDT, YYEEEE. Trimming left V 3 bases short and J 4 bases short, with 8 bases between. This CDR3 has 12 amino acids. DNA for the CDR3: TGTGCCAGCAGCTCTACCCAATACGAGCAGTACTTC. Its protein is CASSSTQYEQYF. Full variable domain (missing parts from reference TRBV5-6 and TRBJ2-7): DAGVTQSPTHLIKTRGQQVTLRCSPKSGHDTVSWYQQALGQGPQFIFQYYEEEERQRGNFPDRFSGHQFPNYSSELNVNALLLGDSALYLCASSSTQYEQYFGPGTRLTVT.

The J gene is TRBJ2-7, the V gene TRBV11-2, with 10 nucleotides matching TRBD1. Germline V CDR1 and CDR2: SGHAT, FQNNGV. The CDR3 contains 14 residues. The J segment lost 2 bases and the V segment lost 5 bases, leaving 3 bases of the junction unmatched. This CDR3 is CASSAGQGPYEQYF. The CDR3 DNA reads as TGTGCCAGCAGCGCGGGACAGGGGCCCTACGAGCAGTACTTC.

The J gene is TRBJ1-1, the V gene TRBV25-1, with 10 bases matching TRBD1. The CDR3 contains 15 residues. The V gene end was trimmed by 6 bases and the J gene end by 6 bases; junction bases not matched to a gene: 10. Germline assignment: CDR1 MGHDK and CDR2 SYGVNS. The CDR3 is CASRDRGHTLAEAFF. Here the CDR3 DNA reads TGTGCCAGCAGAGACAGGGGGCATACGTTAGCTGAAGCTTTCTTT.

The rearrangement uses TRBV9 and TRBJ2-1, with D possibly TRBD2 on 6 matching bases. This CDR3 is built from 14 residues. Looked up from germline, CDR1 is SGDLS and CDR2 is YYNGEE. V lost 0 bases to trimming and J lost 7 bases, with 11 bases between them. The CDR3 DNA sequence: TGTGCCAGCAGCGTAGCGGGAGTGGCAAATGAGCAGTTCTTC. It is translated as CASSVAGVANEQFF.